This TCR beta chain was identified during a study of T cell responses to AZD1222 COVID-19 vaccine. Broader study findings: It was only a handful of AZD1222 recipients who were seropositive at baseline.

Clones were sequenced by immunoSEQ multiplex PCR, and TCRdb holds only the in-frame ones, with some missing. Of 200,000 to 250,000 clones in the sample, roughly 94% were seen once. For this clone: Its cognate antigen is unknown.

V was shortened by 2 bases and J by 0 bases, with 5 bases between the two germline ends. In germline, CDR1 is MDHEN, CDR2 SYDVKM. This CDR3 contains 14 residues. The V gene is TRBV28, the J gene TRBJ1-5; no definite D call. This sequence originates from an adult who received the MenACWY meningococcal vaccine as a control. The sequences come from peripheral blood, collected 28 days after the second dose of the MenACWY control vaccine. Here the CDR3 DNA reads TGTGCCAGCAGTTTAGGCCTTAGCAATCAGCCCCAGCATTTT. Translating gives CASSLGLSNQPQHF.